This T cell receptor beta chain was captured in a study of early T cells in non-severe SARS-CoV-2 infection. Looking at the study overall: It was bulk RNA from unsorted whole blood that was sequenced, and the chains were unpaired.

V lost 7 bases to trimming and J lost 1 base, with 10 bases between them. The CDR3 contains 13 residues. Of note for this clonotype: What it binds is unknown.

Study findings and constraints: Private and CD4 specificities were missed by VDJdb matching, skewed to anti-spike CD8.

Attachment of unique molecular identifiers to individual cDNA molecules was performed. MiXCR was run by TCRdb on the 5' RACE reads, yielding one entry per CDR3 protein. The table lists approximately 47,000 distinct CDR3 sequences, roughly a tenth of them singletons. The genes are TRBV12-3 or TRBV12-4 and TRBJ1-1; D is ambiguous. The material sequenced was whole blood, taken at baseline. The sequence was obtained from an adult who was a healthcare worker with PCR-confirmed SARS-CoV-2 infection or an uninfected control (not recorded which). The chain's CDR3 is CASILRQNTEAFF. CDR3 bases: TGTGCCAGCATTCTTCGACAGAACACTGAAGCTTTCTTT.